The sample holds one count of the clone carrying this TCR beta chain. This sample was included in a study of blood T cell repertoires in COVID-19. Trimming removed 5 bases from V and 0 bases from J, with 12 bases in between. The germline gives CDR1 SGHNT, CDR2 YYREEE (reference sequence). This CDR3 has 14 residues. As processed by the authors: Reference gene primer amplification yielded estimated nucleated cell counts. TCRdb's table, derived via immunoSEQ multiplex PCR, lists solely in-frame clones and lacks some. The V and J calls and the clone size are those of that table, but D and trimming were determined from the DNA. The sample yields roughly 480,000 clones, about 91% seen once.

This TCR was sampled from a man between 18 and 29 years old with COVID-19, enrolled during active disease. The rearrangement links TRBV5-4 to TRBJ2-7; D may be TRBD1 (5 bases). Sequences were obtained from peripheral blood. The CDR3 DNA sequence: TGTGCCAGCAGTCCTGGGGCGAACTCCTACGAGCAGTACTTC. It codes for CASSPGANSYEQYF.